These T cell receptor beta chains were read from a single sample in a study of T cell responses to AZD1222 COVID-19 vaccine. Libraries were prepared by immunoSEQ multiplex PCR; TCRdb keeps only in-frame clonotypes and omits some of them. The data contain over 150,000 clones, roughly 92% of them seen just once; the ten biggest clones take up 1.6%. The sample consisted of peripheral blood, taken on day 0 of AZD1222 vaccination. These receptor sequences come from an adult in good health. Both conserved end residues are part of each CDR3. Each record gives: clone size, V gene, D gene, J gene, CDR3 DNA, CDR3 protein. A D gene is named only where the DNA matches it firmly. Size is stated for part of the rows, as once, few or many counts, or as a class when the clone is expanded.

abundance: -; v_gene: TRBV5-1; d_gene: TRBD1; j_gene: TRBJ1-6; CDR3nt: TGCGCCAGCAGCTTACGGGACAGCTCCTATAATTCACCCCTCCACTTT; CDR3aa: CASSLRDSSYNSPLHF
abundance: -; v_gene: TRBV5-6; d_gene: TRBD2; j_gene: TRBJ2-1; CDR3nt: TGTGCCAGCAGCCCCCCGGGACTACAGGCTAATGAGCAGTTCTTC; CDR3aa: CASSPPGLQANEQFF
abundance: -; v_gene: TRBV7-2; d_gene: -; j_gene: TRBJ1-3; CDR3nt: TGTGCCAGCAGCTTAAGGACGCGAGGAAACACCATATATTTT; CDR3aa: CASSLRTRGNTIYF
abundance: -; v_gene: TRBV4-3; d_gene: -; j_gene: TRBJ2-3; CDR3nt: TGCGCCAGCAGCCAAGATGCGAGGGGCCGAGATACGCAGTATTTT; CDR3aa: CASSQDARGRDTQYF
abundance: -; v_gene: TRBV25-1; d_gene: TRBD1; j_gene: TRBJ1-1; CDR3nt: TGTGCCAGCAGTGTTACCGGGACAGGGGGAGCTGAAGCTTTCTTT; CDR3aa: CASSVTGTGGAEAFF
abundance: once; v_gene: TRBV6-2/TRBV6-3; d_gene: -; j_gene: TRBJ2-7; CDR3nt: TGTGCCAGCAGTTGGACCTTTAAGGGCCCACTTTTTCCCTACGAGCAGTACTTC; CDR3aa: CASSWTFKGPLFPYEQYF
abundance: -; v_gene: TRBV24-1; d_gene: TRBD1; j_gene: TRBJ2-1; CDR3nt: TGTGCCACCAGTGATCCTGGACAGGGTTACAATGAGCAGTTCTTC; CDR3aa: CATSDPGQGYNEQFF
abundance: -; v_gene: TRBV6-5; d_gene: -; j_gene: TRBJ1-1; CDR3nt: TGTGCCAGCAGTACCGCGTCGCGAGGGCACACTGAAGCTTTCTTT; CDR3aa: CASSTASRGHTEAFF
abundance: -; v_gene: TRBV27; d_gene: -; j_gene: TRBJ1-5; CDR3nt: TGTGCCAGCAGTTGGGGGGGGGCGCATAATCAGCCCCAGCATTTT; CDR3aa: CASSWGGAHNQPQHF
abundance: -; v_gene: TRBV6-2/TRBV6-3; d_gene: TRBD1; j_gene: TRBJ1-2; CDR3nt: TGTGCCAGCAGTTACTCCGGACAGGGAGGTGGCTACACCTTC; CDR3aa: CASSYSGQGGGYTF
abundance: -; v_gene: TRBV4-1; d_gene: -; j_gene: TRBJ1-4; CDR3nt: TGCGCCAGCAGCCAGATGAAAGGGACCATAGGGGAAAAACTGTTTTTT; CDR3aa: CASSQMKGTIGEKLFF
abundance: -; v_gene: TRBV23-1; d_gene: -; j_gene: TRBJ1-1; CDR3nt: TGCGCCAGCAGTCAATCCCCCGAAGCTTTCTTT; CDR3aa: CASSQSPEAFF
abundance: -; v_gene: TRBV5-1; d_gene: -; j_gene: TRBJ2-7; CDR3nt: TGCGCCAGCAGCTTGGTTGGGACGTACTACGAGCAGTACTTC; CDR3aa: CASSLVGTYYEQYF
abundance: few; v_gene: TRBV2; d_gene: -; j_gene: TRBJ1-6; CDR3nt: TGTGCCAGCAGGGTCGCCCTGAATTCACCCCTCCACTTT; CDR3aa: CASRVALNSPLHF
abundance: -; v_gene: TRBV30; d_gene: -; j_gene: TRBJ1-5; CDR3nt: TGTGCCTGGGTGGGGCAGGGTAGTAGTCAGCCCCAGCATTTT; CDR3aa: CAWVGQGSSQPQHF
abundance: once; v_gene: TRBV19; d_gene: TRBD2; j_gene: TRBJ2-5; CDR3nt: TGTGCCAGTAGTCCACGGACTAGCGGAGTCCAAGAGACCCAGTACTTC; CDR3aa: CASSPRTSGVQETQYF
abundance: -; v_gene: TRBV10-2; d_gene: TRBD1; j_gene: TRBJ2-7; CDR3nt: TGCGCCAGCACGACAGGGGGCCCGATCGAGCAGTACTTC; CDR3aa: CASTTGGPIEQYF
abundance: few; v_gene: TRBV11-2; d_gene: TRBD2; j_gene: TRBJ2-5; CDR3nt: TGTGCCAGCAGCCTAGGACTAGCGGGAGGAGGTAGTGAGACCCAGTACTTC; CDR3aa: CASSLGLAGGGSETQYF
abundance: -; v_gene: TRBV11-2; d_gene: -; j_gene: TRBJ1-5; CDR3nt: TGTGCCAGCAGGAAGGAGGGCGGCCAGCCCCAGCATTTT; CDR3aa: CASRKEGGQPQHF
abundance: -; v_gene: TRBV4-1; d_gene: TRBD1; j_gene: TRBJ1-6; CDR3nt: TGCGCCAGCAGCCAATCGGGACAGGGAAGTTCACCCCTCCACTTT; CDR3aa: CASSQSGQGSSPLHF
abundance: -; v_gene: TRBV7-8; d_gene: -; j_gene: TRBJ2-3; CDR3nt: TGTGCCAGCAGCACCAACAGGGTGGCAGATACGCAGTATTTT; CDR3aa: CASSTNRVADTQYF
abundance: -; v_gene: TRBV12-3/TRBV12-4; d_gene: -; j_gene: TRBJ1-6; CDR3nt: TGTGCCAGCAGGGGCTCAGCGGCCCTCCACTTT; CDR3aa: CASRGSAALHF
abundance: -; v_gene: TRBV14; d_gene: -; j_gene: TRBJ1-1; CDR3nt: TGTGCCAGCAGCCAAGTTAAGGACACTGAAGCTTTCTTT; CDR3aa: CASSQVKDTEAFF
abundance: -; v_gene: TRBV6-5; d_gene: TRBD2; j_gene: TRBJ2-3; CDR3nt: TGTGCCAGCAGCTACGGGACTAGCGGAGCTAATACGCAGTATTTT; CDR3aa: CASSYGTSGANTQYF
abundance: -; v_gene: TRBV19; d_gene: TRBD1; j_gene: TRBJ1-5; CDR3nt: TGTGCCAGTAGTATGGGGGGACAGATTAATCAGCCCCAGCATTTT; CDR3aa: CASSMGGQINQPQHF
abundance: -; v_gene: TRBV21-1; d_gene: -; j_gene: TRBJ2-7; CDR3nt: TGTGCCAGCAGCAAAGCCCTGGATTTCCACGAGCAGTACTTC; CDR3aa: CASSKALDFHEQYF
abundance: -; v_gene: TRBV11-2; d_gene: TRBD2; j_gene: TRBJ2-2; CDR3nt: TGTGCCAGCAGCTTAGATAGAGCGGGGGGTTTTGGGGAGCTGTTTTTT; CDR3aa: CASSLDRAGGFGELFF
abundance: -; v_gene: TRBV18; d_gene: TRBD2; j_gene: TRBJ2-5; CDR3nt: TGTGCCAGCTCGAACCTAGGTTTAGCGGGTCAGGAGACCCAGTACTTC; CDR3aa: CASSNLGLAGQETQYF
abundance: -; v_gene: TRBV18; d_gene: -; j_gene: TRBJ1-1; CDR3nt: TGTGCCAGCTCACCGGGCGAATATACTGAAGCTTTCTTT; CDR3aa: CASSPGEYTEAFF
abundance: -; v_gene: TRBV12-3/TRBV12-4; d_gene: -; j_gene: TRBJ2-7; CDR3nt: TGTGCCAGCAGTTTACTGGAACGGAACGAGCAGTACTTC; CDR3aa: CASSLLERNEQYF
abundance: -; v_gene: TRBV19; d_gene: -; j_gene: TRBJ1-1; CDR3nt: TGTGCCAGTAGTCAGGAGAGGGGCACTGAAGCTTTCTTT; CDR3aa: CASSQERGTEAFF
abundance: -; v_gene: TRBV5-4; d_gene: TRBD1; j_gene: TRBJ2-7; CDR3nt: TGTGCCAGCAGCGACCCTACAGGGGGAAGCGAGCAGTACTTC; CDR3aa: CASSDPTGGSEQYF
abundance: -; v_gene: TRBV30; d_gene: TRBD1; j_gene: TRBJ2-4; CDR3nt: TGTGCCTGGAGCTACAGGGGAGCCAAAAACATTCAGTACTTC; CDR3aa: CAWSYRGAKNIQYF
abundance: -; v_gene: TRBV11-2; d_gene: TRBD2; j_gene: TRBJ2-1; CDR3nt: TGTGCCAGCAGCTCCCATCGGGCGGCGGGAGCTCTCTACAATGAGCAGTTCTTC; CDR3aa: CASSSHRAAGALYNEQFF
abundance: -; v_gene: TRBV13; d_gene: -; j_gene: TRBJ1-4; CDR3nt: TGTGCCAGCAGCGCACGGACAGCACGAACTGAAAAACTGTTTTTT; CDR3aa: CASSARTARTEKLFF
abundance: -; v_gene: TRBV7-2; d_gene: TRBD1; j_gene: TRBJ1-3; CDR3nt: TGTGCCAGCAGCTCCCAGGGGGCGCATCTTAGAAACACCATATATTTT; CDR3aa: CASSSQGAHLRNTIYF
abundance: -; v_gene: TRBV7-3; d_gene: -; j_gene: TRBJ2-2; CDR3nt: TGTGCCAGCAGCTTCTCACAGAACACCGGGGAGCTGTTTTTT; CDR3aa: CASSFSQNTGELFF
abundance: -; v_gene: TRBV30; d_gene: -; j_gene: TRBJ2-7; CDR3nt: TGTGCCTGGAGGCACACGGCTTACGAGCAGTACTTC; CDR3aa: CAWRHTAYEQYF
abundance: -; v_gene: TRBV7-9; d_gene: -; j_gene: TRBJ2-2; CDR3nt: TGTGCCAGCAGCTTATTGAACACCGGGGAGCTGTTTTTT; CDR3aa: CASSLLNTGELFF
abundance: once; v_gene: TRBV6-5; d_gene: -; j_gene: TRBJ2-2; CDR3nt: TGTGCCAGTAGAAGGGGGACCGGGGAGCTGTTTTTT; CDR3aa: CASRRGTGELFF